This TCR beta chain was obtained from a study of Ad26.COV2.S vaccination and SARS-CoV-2 variants. On the study more broadly: Into the muscle, Ad26.COV2.S was dosed once or twice, 56 days apart.

This table comes from immunoSEQ multiplex PCR, and its TCRdb copy is limited to in-frame clones, with some not included. There are 300,000 to 400,000 clones in the sample; roughly nine tenths occur only once, and approximately 5% lies in the top ten. Indicated treatment: around 19 received Ad26.COV2.S at low or high dose, single or two shots; about 5 received placebo; per-sample allocation not given. Sampling took place 63 days after the first vaccine or placebo injection. Germline V lookup: CDR1 LNHDA, CDR2 SQIVND (reference sequence). The CDR3 totals 13 residues. V was pared by 9 bases and J by 0 bases, with 1 base of the junction left unmatched.

The sequencing here drew on peripheral blood, taken in a trial of Ad26.COV2.S vaccine versus placebo. J is TRBJ2-3 and V is TRBV19; 9 bases map to TRBD1. This sequence originates from a person between 18 and 65 years old who received the Ad26.COV2.S COVID-19 vaccine or a placebo. CDR3 region: CASGTGSTDTQYF. The DNA for the CDR3 is TGTGCCAGCGGGACAGGGAGCACAGATACGCAGTATTTT. Based on the CDR3 plus reference TRBV19 and TRBJ2-3, the full variable domain is DGGITQSPKYLFRKEGQNVTLSCEQNLNHDAMYWYRQDPGQGLRLIYYSQIVNDFQKGDIAEGYSVSREKKESFPLTVTSAQKNPTAFYLCASGTGSTDTQYFGPGTRLTVL.